This T cell receptor beta chain originates from a study of cytomegalovirus exposure and HLA in healthy donors. Study-wide findings and caveats: Reports state that TCR beta sequences accurately predicted most subjects' HLA-A and HLA-B alleles. V segments that were indistinguishable, TRBV6-2 and TRBV6-3 among them, were omitted from analysis. According to the study, roughly 180 TCR beta chains were cytomegalovirus-associated. In a later analysis, TCR beta V- and J-gene trimming was associated with a missense DCLRE1C variant.

This clone was seen just once. The antigen remains undetermined. The CDR3 sequence is 15 residues long. The germline V and J ends were trimmed by 4 bases and 1 base, with 14 bases remaining between them. Germline V gene sequence: CDR1 SGHTA, CDR2 FQGNSA. PCR employed 60 Vbeta and 13 Jbeta primers. Profiling relied on immunoSEQ multiplex PCR, and the TCRdb table lists in-frame clones only, not all of them. The sample consists of roughly 190,000 clones, approximately 84% of them appearing once. The specimen was PBMCs. The source of this sequence is a female donor in good health and CMV-seronegative. V usage is TRBV7-2 and J usage is TRBJ2-7, with D possibly TRBD2 on 6 matching bases. The CDR3 region is CASSSTRDPSYEQYF. The CDR3 region has the DNA TGTGCCAGCAGCTCAACGCGGGACCCATCCTACGAGCAGTACTTC.